This T cell receptor (beta chain) was identified in a study of cytomegalovirus exposure and HLA in healthy donors. In the PCR, 60 Vbeta and 13 Jbeta primers were used. Libraries were prepared by immunoSEQ multiplex PCR; TCRdb keeps only in-frame clonotypes and omits some of them. Its clone listing holds 100,000 to 150,000 clones. With regard to this clone: Its antigen is not identified.

Overall study results and limits: Later, an analysis found that common viral pathogens appeared to be linked with several of the most significant clusters. Most TCR beta V segments were productive about 90% or about 30% of the time in an earlier analysis.

This CDR3 is 11 amino acids long. CDR1 and CDR2 (germline): MDHEN, SYDVKM. The ends were cut back, 6 bases at V and 6 bases at J, with 8 bases in the middle. V and J are TRBV28 and TRBJ1-1; D gene unclear. The source is a woman aged 40 to 49 in good health and CMV-seronegative. The sample taken for sequencing was PBMCs. Here the CDR3 DNA reads TGTGCCAGCAGCCGTGCGGCTGAAGCTTTCTTT. Amino acids: CASSRAAEAFF. The full variable domain, its missing parts supplied by reference TRBV28 and TRBJ1-1, is DVKVTQSSRYLVKRTGEKVFLECVQDMDHENMFWYRQDPGLGLRLIYFSYDVKMKEKGDIPEGYSVSREKKERFSLILESASTNQTSMYLCASSRAAEAFFGQGTRLTVV.